The text below deals with one T cell receptor (beta chain). It has no known antigen specificity. Base qualities are missing; no much larger clone stands one base away. Library method: PCR. Sequenced using a HiSeq X Ten. TCRdb reanalyzed the raw reads on its own, using fastp at Q25 for trimming and MiXCR for clone calling, and kept in-frame beta chains. Merged by CDR3 protein, the rows form single entries marked with the most common genes and DNA. This sample lists roughly 1,700 distinct CDR3 sequences; about 49% were detected once. Of the sample, approximately 22% falls within the top ten clones. The entry originates in a study of CD4 and CD8 cells across lung adenocarcinoma regions (dated by TCRdb to the late 2010s). About the study as a whole: Intratumor heterogeneity of the T cell receptor repertoire was examined by comparing tumor centers with tumor margins.

Donors were patients with localized lung adenocarcinoma, a subtype of non-small cell lung cancer. The samples were taken from the centers of localized lung adenocarcinomas. For TCR repertoire analysis, CD4+ T cells from tumor tissue were profiled separately from CD8+ T cells. Looking up the germline V gene yields CDR1 MNHEY and CDR2 SVGAGI. The CDR3 covers 15 residues, taking in both the cysteine and the phenylalanine. This entry keeps only the CDR3 DNA: 45 bases, framed from base 1. The junction carries 8 bases between V and J, which are trimmed by 2 bases and 0 bases respectively. The source material was CD4+ T cells from the center of a lung tumor. The sample's cell subset or site label is to be understood as: tumor center region. The V and J segments used are TRBV6-5 and TRBJ2-1; the D gene assignment is ambiguous. The clonotype was recovered from a female donor with lung adenocarcinoma. The CD4 and CD8 labels of this study may be unreliable. The nucleotide sequence is TGTGCCAGCAGTTACGACGGTAGCTCCTACAATGAGCAGTTCTTC. This yields the protein CASSYDGSSYNEQFF.